In its sample, the clone carrying this T cell receptor beta chain was seen a few times. Its antigen remains unidentified. The sample originates from a study of human T cells and chemical hapten exposure. At the level of the study: The use of 2% DPC on 2 cm by 2 cm of upper inner arm skin constituted sensitization. Variation in per-sample TCR yields came mainly from small pooled library volume differences. Points from the study as a whole: No change in TCRs above 1 in 1000 frequency was produced by DPC sensitization.

Specified time point: patch test 1, 2 weeks after DPC sensitization. Treatment: therapeutic diphenylcyclopropenone sensitization with weekly scalp DPC. The study's library attached unique molecular identifiers to single cDNA molecules. TCRdb recomputed calls from the RACE reads with MiXCR, one row per CDR3 protein. The sample shows tens of thousands of distinct CDR3 sequences, approximately 9.3% of them seen only once. Sequenced material: whole blood, taken in connection with sensitization to the hapten diphenylcyclopropenone (DPC). This receptor was obtained from a woman aged 35 to 49 with alopecia areata. Some clones in this sample may be carry-over from other donors' samples.

The DNA for the CDR3 is TGTGCCAGCAGTCGCGGACAGGGGGCGAATCGATACGAGCAGTACTTC. Its protein is CASSRGQGANRYEQYF. This chain joins TRBV2 and TRBJ2-7; TRBD1 agrees at 11 bases. CDR3 length equals 16 residues. The germline V gene encodes CDR1 SNHLY and CDR2 FYNNEI. J was trimmed by 4 bases and V by 5 bases; bases with no gene match: 10.